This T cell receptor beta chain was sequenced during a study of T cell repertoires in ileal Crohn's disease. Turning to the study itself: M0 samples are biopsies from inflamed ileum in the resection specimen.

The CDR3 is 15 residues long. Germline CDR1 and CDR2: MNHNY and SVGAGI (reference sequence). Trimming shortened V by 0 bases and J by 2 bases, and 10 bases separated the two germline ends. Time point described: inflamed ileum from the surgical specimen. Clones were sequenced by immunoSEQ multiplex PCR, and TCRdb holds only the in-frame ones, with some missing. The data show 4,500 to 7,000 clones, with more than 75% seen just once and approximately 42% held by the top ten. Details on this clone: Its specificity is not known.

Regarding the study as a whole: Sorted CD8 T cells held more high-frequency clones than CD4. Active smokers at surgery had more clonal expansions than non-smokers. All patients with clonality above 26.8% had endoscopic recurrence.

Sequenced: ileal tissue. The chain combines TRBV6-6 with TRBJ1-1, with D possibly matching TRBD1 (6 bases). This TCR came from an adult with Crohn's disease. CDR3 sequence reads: CASSYSRQANTEAFF. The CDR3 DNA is TGTGCCAGCAGTTACTCGAGACAGGCAAACACTGAAGCTTTCTTT.